The rows below give T cell receptor beta chains drawn from one sample of a study of patients and donors after allogeneic stem cell transplantation. TCRdb recomputed calls from the RT-PCR reads with MiXCR, one row per CDR3 protein. The sample holds approximately 430,000 distinct CDR3 sequences, 16% seen once. Material for sequencing was blood, either unsorted or a sorted T cell fraction (not recorded which). The receptors originated from a human donor who was either an allogeneic HSCT recipient or a stem cell or donor lymphocyte infusion donor (not recorded which). It is not recorded whose cells these are; they may come from a transplant donor. CDR3s include the opening cysteine and the closing phenylalanine or tryptophan. Each record gives: clone size, J gene, D gene, V gene, CDR3 protein, CDR3 DNA. The D gene is left open where the match is weak. Not every row has a clone size; where given, it reads once, few, many or a size class.

NA | TRBJ2-7 | NA | TRBV7-2 | CASSDTSLGELEQYF | TGTGCCAGCAGCGACACTAGTCTTGGGGAACTCGAGCAGTACTTC
NA | TRBJ2-7 | NA | TRBV2 | CASSEYAPGEYF | TGTGCCAGCAGTGAATATGCTCCAGGGGAGTACTTC
NA | TRBJ2-3 | TRBD2 | TRBV24-1 | CATSDLRAGGTDTQYF | TGTGCCACCAGTGATTTGAGGGCGGGGGGGACAGATACGCAGTATTTT
NA | TRBJ2-1 | TRBD2 | TRBV25-1 | CASSEWSGGNGEQFF | TGTGCCAGCAGTGAATGGAGCGGGGGGAACGGTGAGCAGTTCTTC
few | TRBJ2-4 | TRBD2 | TRBV7-3 | CASSFGTSGIQYF | TGTGCCAGCAGCTTCGGGACTAGCGGGATTCAGTACTTC
few | TRBJ2-7 | NA | TRBV13 | CASSLRTSASYEQYF | TGTGCCAGCAGCTTAAGGACGAGCGCATCCTACGAGCAGTACTTC
few | TRBJ2-7 | NA | TRBV11-2 | CASTKPTGIGSYEQYF | TGTGCCAGCACCAAACCCACGGGGATTGGATCCTACGAGCAGTACTTC
few | TRBJ2-6 | NA | TRBV6-4 | CASRIHGSGANVLTF | TGTGCCAGCAGGATACATGGCTCTGGGGCCAACGTCCTGACTTTC
few | TRBJ2-1 | TRBD1 | TRBV2 | CASSRDSDEQFF | TGTGCCAGCAGTAGGGACAGCGATGAGCAGTTCTTC
NA | TRBJ1-1 | NA | TRBV6-5 | CASSYLPNTEAFF | TGTGCCAGCAGTTATCTTCCCAACACTGAAGCTTTCTTT
few | TRBJ2-3 | NA | TRBV12-3/TRBV12-4 | CASSWPMTGPADTQYF | TGTGCCAGCAGTTGGCCCATGACAGGTCCGGCAGATACGCAGTATTTT
few | TRBJ2-2 | NA | TRBV7-6 | CASSPNPGGELFF | TGTGCCAGCAGCCCCAATCCGGGGGGGGAGCTGTTTTTT
many | TRBJ2-3 | NA | TRBV12-3/TRBV12-4 | CASSLDRTSTDTQYF | TGTGCCAGCAGTTTAGACAGAACTAGCACAGATACGCAGTATTTT
NA | TRBJ2-1 | NA | TRBV4-2 | CASSQDGGGNEQFF | TGTGCCAGCAGCCAAGACGGAGGGGGCAATGAGCAGTTCTTC
NA | TRBJ2-6 | TRBD1 | TRBV6-2/TRBV6-3 | CASSPRTGRRFAGANVLTF | TGTGCCAGCAGTCCCAGGACAGGGAGGCGTTTCGCCGGGGCCAACGTCCTGACTTTC
few | TRBJ2-7 | NA | TRBV6-6 | CASSYRPLGEQYF | TGTGCCAGCAGTTACCGTCCCCTGGGGGAGCAGTACTTC
NA | TRBJ2-5 | TRBD2 | TRBV7-3 | CASSISGGARETQYF | TGTGCCAGCAGCATTAGCGGGGGGGCGCGGGAGACCCAGTACTTC
NA | TRBJ2-2 | NA | TRBV12-3/TRBV12-4 | CASTEGPTGELFF | TGTGCCAGCACAGAGGGCCCCACCGGGGAGCTGTTTTTT
NA | TRBJ2-3 | TRBD2 | TRBV6-2/TRBV6-3 | CASSYSSPKRGGEDTQYF | TGTGCCAGCAGTTACTCGTCCCCAAAGCGGGGGGGCGAAGATACGCAGTATTTT
once | TRBJ2-1 | NA | TRBV6-5 | CASTRRGEQFF | TGTGCCAGCACCAGGCGGGGTGAGCAGTTCTTC